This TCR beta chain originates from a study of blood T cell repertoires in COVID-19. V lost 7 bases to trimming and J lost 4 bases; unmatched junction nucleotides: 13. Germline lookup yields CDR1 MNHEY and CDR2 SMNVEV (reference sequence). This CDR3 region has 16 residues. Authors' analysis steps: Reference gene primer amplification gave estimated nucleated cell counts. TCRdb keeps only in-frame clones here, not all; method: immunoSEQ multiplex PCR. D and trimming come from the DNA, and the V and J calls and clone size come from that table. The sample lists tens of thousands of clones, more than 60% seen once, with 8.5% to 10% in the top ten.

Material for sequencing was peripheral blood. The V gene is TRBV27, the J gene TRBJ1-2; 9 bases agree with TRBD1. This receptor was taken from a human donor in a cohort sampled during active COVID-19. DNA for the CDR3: TGTGCCAGCACCCTTATCGGGACAGGGACTTCCTATGGCTACACCTTC. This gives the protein CASTLIGTGTSYGYTF.